This entry describes one TCR beta chain. These data belong to a study of blood T cell repertoires in COVID-19. Sequencing was performed with immunoSEQ multiplex PCR; in TCRdb, only in-frame clones are kept and a portion is missing. The table lists over 250,000 clones, roughly 89% of them singletons. Sequenced: peripheral blood. The receptor comes from a man in his forties or fifties with acute or convalescent COVID-19.

CDR3 region: CASSDPPGQGRDNEQFF. The CDR3 bases are TGCGCCAGCAGTGATCCCCCCGGACAGGGCCGCGACAATGAGCAGTTCTTC. The chain has TRBV10-1 and TRBJ2-1, with 8 bases matching TRBD1. The CDR3 extends over 17 amino acids. Trimming at V came to 3 bases and at J to 5 bases, leaving 12 bases not matched to a gene. CDR1 and CDR2 (germline): WNHNN, SYGVQD (reference sequence).